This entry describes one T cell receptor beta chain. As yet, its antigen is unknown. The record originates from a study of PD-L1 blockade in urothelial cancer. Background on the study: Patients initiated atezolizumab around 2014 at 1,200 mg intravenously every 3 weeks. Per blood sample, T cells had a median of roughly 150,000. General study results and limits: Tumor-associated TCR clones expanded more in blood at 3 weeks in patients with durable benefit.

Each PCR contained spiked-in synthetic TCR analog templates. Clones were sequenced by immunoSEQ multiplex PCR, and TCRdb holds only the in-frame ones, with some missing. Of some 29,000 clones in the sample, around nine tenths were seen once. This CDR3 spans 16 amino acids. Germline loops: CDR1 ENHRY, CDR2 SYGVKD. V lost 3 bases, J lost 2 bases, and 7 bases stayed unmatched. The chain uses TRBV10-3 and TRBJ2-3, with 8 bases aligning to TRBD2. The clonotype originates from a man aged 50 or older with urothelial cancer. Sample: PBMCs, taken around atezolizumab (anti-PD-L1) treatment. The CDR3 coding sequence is TGTGCCATCAGTGATGGAGTAGCGGGATCCACAGATACGCAGTATTTT. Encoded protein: CAISDGVAGSTDTQYF.